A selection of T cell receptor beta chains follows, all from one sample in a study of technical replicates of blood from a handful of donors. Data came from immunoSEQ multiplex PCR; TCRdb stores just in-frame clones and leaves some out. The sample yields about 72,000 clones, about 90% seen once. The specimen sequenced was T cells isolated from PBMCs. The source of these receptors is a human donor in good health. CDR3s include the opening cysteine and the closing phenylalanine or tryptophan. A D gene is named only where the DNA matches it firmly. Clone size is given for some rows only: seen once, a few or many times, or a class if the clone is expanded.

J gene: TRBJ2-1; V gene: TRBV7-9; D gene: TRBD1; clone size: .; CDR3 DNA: TGTGCCAGCAGCTTCTACCGGGACAGGGGGCACAATGAGCAGTTCTTC; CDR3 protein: CASSFYRDRGHNEQFF
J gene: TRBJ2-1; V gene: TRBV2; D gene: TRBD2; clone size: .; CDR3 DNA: TGTGCCGCCTTGGGGGCGGGAGGGCCCAATGAGCAGTTCTTC; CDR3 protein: CAALGAGGPNEQFF
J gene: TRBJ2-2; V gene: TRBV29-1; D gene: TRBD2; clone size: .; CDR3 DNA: TGCAGCGTGCTTTTCCCGGGACTAGCGGCATCCGGGGAGCTGTTTTTT; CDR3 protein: CSVLFPGLAASGELFF
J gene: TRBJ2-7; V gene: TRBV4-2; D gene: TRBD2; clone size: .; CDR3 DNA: TGTGCCAGCAGCCAAGCGACTAGCGGGAGTTACGAGCAGTACTTC; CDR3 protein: CASSQATSGSYEQYF
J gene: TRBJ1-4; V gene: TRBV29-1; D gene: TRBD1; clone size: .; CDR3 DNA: TGCAGCGTTACGGGACAGGGGAATGAAAAACTGTTTTTT; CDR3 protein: CSVTGQGNEKLFF
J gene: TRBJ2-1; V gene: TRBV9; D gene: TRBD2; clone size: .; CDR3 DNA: TGTGCCAGCAGCGTAGCTCCAACGACTAGCTCCGATGAGCAGTTCTTC; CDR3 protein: CASSVAPTTSSDEQFF
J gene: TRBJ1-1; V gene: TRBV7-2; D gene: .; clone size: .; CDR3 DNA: TGTGCCAGCAGCTTAGTCGCCAGGGAGGACACTGAAGCTTTCTTT; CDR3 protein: CASSLVAREDTEAFF
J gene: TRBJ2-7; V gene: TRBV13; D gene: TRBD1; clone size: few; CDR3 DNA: TGTGCCAGCAGCGCGAATGGACAGGGGGACTACGAGCAGTACTTC; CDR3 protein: CASSANGQGDYEQYF
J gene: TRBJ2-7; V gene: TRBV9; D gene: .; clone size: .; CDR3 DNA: TGTGCCAGCAGCGTAGGGGACACCCTCTACGAGCAGTACTTC; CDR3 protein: CASSVGDTLYEQYF
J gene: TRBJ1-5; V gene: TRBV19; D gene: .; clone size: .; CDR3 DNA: TGTGCCAGTACCCCCGGAGGGGCTCGTAATCAGCCCCAGCATTTT; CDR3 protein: CASTPGGARNQPQHF
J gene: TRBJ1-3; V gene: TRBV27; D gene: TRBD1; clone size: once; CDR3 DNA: TGTGCCAGCAGGCCGGGACAGGGGGTTTCTGGAAACACCATATATTTT; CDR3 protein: CASRPGQGVSGNTIYF
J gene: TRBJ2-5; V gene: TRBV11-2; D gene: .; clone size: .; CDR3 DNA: TGTGCCAGCAGCTTAGATCCCGGGAGAGGGGAGACCCAGTACTTC; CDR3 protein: CASSLDPGRGETQYF
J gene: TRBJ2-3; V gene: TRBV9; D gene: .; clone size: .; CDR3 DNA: TGTGCCAGCAGCGAGGACTTCACAGATACGCAGTATTTT; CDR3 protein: CASSEDFTDTQYF
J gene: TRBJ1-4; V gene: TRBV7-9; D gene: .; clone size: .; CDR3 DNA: TGTGCCAGCAGCTCCAGACAGGCAGCAACTAATGAAAAACTGTTTTTT; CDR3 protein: CASSSRQAATNEKLFF
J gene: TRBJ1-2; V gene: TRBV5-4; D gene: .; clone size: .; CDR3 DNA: TGTGCCAGCAGCCCGGAGGGCCATTTCTACACCTTC; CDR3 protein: CASSPEGHFYTF
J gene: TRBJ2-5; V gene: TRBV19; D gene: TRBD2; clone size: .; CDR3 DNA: TGTGCCAGTAGTAGGGGACTAGCGGGAGGGCAAGAGACCCAGTACTTC; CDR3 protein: CASSRGLAGGQETQYF
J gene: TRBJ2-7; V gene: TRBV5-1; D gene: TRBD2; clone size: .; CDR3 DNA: TGCGCCAGCAGCTTCGGACTAGCGGGGGCCTACGAGCAGTACTTC; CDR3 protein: CASSFGLAGAYEQYF
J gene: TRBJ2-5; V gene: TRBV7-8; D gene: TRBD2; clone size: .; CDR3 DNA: TGTGCCAGCAGCTTAGCAAGACTAGCGGGAGACTTAGAGACCCAGTACTTC; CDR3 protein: CASSLARLAGDLETQYF
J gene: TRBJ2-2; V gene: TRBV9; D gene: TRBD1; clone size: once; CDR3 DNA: TGTGCCAGCAGCCCGAGGACAGGGGACACCGGGGAGCTGTTTTTT; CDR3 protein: CASSPRTGDTGELFF
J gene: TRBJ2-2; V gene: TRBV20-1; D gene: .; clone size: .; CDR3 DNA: TGCAGTGCTGGCCTGGCCGGGGAGCTGTTTTTT; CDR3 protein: CSAGLAGELFF
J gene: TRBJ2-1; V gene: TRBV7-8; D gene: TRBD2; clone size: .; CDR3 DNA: TGTGCCAGCAGCCGAGGACTAGCGGGAGCCGTGAGCACCTACAATGAGCAGTTCTTC; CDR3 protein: CASSRGLAGAVSTYNEQFF
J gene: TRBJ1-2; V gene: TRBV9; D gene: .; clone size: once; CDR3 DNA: TGTGCCAGCAGCGTCGGAGGGTATGGCTACACCTTC; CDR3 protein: CASSVGGYGYTF
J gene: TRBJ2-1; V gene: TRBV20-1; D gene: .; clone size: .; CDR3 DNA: TGCAGTGCTACCCTCTACAATGAGCAGTTCTTC; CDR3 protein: CSATLYNEQFF
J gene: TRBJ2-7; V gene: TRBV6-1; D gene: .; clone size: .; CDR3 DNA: TGTGCCAGCAGTCAGTTGACAGGTCCGGGGGGCGAGCAGTACTTC; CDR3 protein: CASSQLTGPGGEQYF
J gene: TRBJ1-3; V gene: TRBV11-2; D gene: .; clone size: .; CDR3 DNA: TGTGCCAGCAGCTTAAGGGGGAGTTCGGCTGGAAACACCATATATTTT; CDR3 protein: CASSLRGSSAGNTIYF